These 25 T cell receptor beta chains were sequenced from one sample in a study of blood T cell repertoires in COVID-19 (dated by TCRdb to about 2020). Receptors were amplified or captured by the immunoSEQ multiplex PCR assay. TCRdb obtained this table from immuneACCESS and retained in-frame rearrangements with V and J assigned. These tables miss some clones; where compared with another copy, unresolved V genes account for less than half of the shortfall, and the remainder is unexplained. The sample profile shows a few hundred thousand clones; about nine tenths of them were found once. Less than 5% of the sample is held by the ten biggest clonotypes. Sequenced sample: peripheral blood. These receptors all stem from a man in his sixties who had recovered from COVID-19.

This clone has just one count. This specimen includes other DNA sequences encoding the same CDR3. The chain carries TRBV12-3 or TRBV12-4 and TRBJ1-5; no clear D. V lost 3 bases to trimming and J lost 6 bases, with 6 bases between them. CDR3 length: 12 residues. The CDR3 sequence is CASSFSGQPQHF. CDR3 DNA: TGTGCCAGCAGTTTCTCCGGTCAGCCCCAGCATTTT.

This rearrangement joins TRBV6-4 to TRBJ2-3; TRBD2 agrees at 9 bases. Germline values: CDR1 MRHNA, CDR2 SNTAGT. The CDR3 sequence is 15 residues long. Germline trimming cut 3 bases from V and 0 bases from J; bases unmatched to any gene: 1. CDR3 DNA: TGTGCCAGCAGTGAGCTAGCGGGGAGCACAGATACGCAGTATTTT. Its protein is CASSELAGSTDTQYF.

The DNA for the CDR3 is TGCGCCAGCATCCCCCAGCCCGGACTAGCGGGGGCGCCGGATGCAGATACGCAGTATTTT. Its translation is CASIPQPGLAGAPDADTQYF. The rearrangement uses TRBV10-2 and TRBJ2-3; 13 bases are a match to TRBD2. V lost 7 bases, J lost 4 bases, and 20 bases stayed unmatched. The CDR3 runs to 20 residues. Germline V gene data show CDR1 as WSHSY and CDR2 as SAAADI.

This chain joins TRBV5-1 and TRBJ1-1; 8 bases align to TRBD1. V dropped 3 bases and J dropped 11; count of bases not matched to a gene: 12. This CDR3 comprises 14 residues. From germline, CDR1 is SGHRS and CDR2 YFSETQ. CDR3 bases: TGCGCCAGCAGCTCGACAGGGGACGGGTTTGAGGCTTTCTTT. Protein sequence: CASSSTGDGFEAFF.

V usage is TRBV27 and J usage is TRBJ2-7; 8 bases are a match to TRBD2. Germline CDR1 reads MNHEY; CDR2 reads SMNVEV (reference sequence). V dropped 5 bases and J dropped 2; count of bases not matched to a gene: 5. The CDR3 is 14 amino acids. DNA for the CDR3: TGTGCCAGCAGTCCCCGGGGGGGAGCCTACGAGCAGTACTTC. Translation gives CASSPRGGAYEQYF.

The CDR3 sequence is CASSPDSRGPIVAFF. DNA of the CDR3: TGCGCCAGCAGCCCGGACAGTCGGGGCCCCATCGTTGCTTTCTTT. The rearrangement joins TRBV5-1 to TRBJ1-1, with D possibly being TRBD1 (6 bases). Germline V CDR1 and CDR2: SGHRS, YFSETQ. Trimming pared 4 bases from V and 11 bases from J, leaving 24 bases between. The CDR3 is 15 residues long.

This chain uses TRBV5-1 with TRBJ1-6, with a weak D call TRBD1 (5 bases). The CDR3 is 14 amino acids. The ends were cut back, 1 base at V and 5 bases at J, with 7 bases in the middle. Germline V CDR1 and CDR2: SGHRS, YFSETQ. The CDR3 spells CASSLLGDNSPLHF. The CDR3 DNA reads TGCGCCAGCAGCTTGTTAGGGGATAATTCACCCCTCCACTTT.

The J gene is TRBJ2-5, the V gene TRBV9, with 10 bases that match TRBD2. Per germline, CDR1 SGDLS and CDR2 YYNGEE. Trimming at V came to 0 bases and at J to 3 bases, leaving 8 bases not matched to a gene. This CDR3 is 17 amino acids long. The CDR3 DNA reads as TGTGCCAGCAGCGTAGATGATAGCGGGGGGTTAAAAGAGACCCAGTACTTC. Protein sequence: CASSVDDSGGLKETQYF.

This clone was seen a single time. This rearrangement joins TRBV6-5 to TRBJ2-7; 13 bases line up with TRBD2. The V and J ends lost 7 bases and 2 bases, in that order; junction bases with no gene match: 2. CDR1 MNHEY and CDR2 SVGAGI come from the germline V gene. This CDR3 is 14 amino acids long. The CDR3: CASTTSGGAYEQYF. The DNA for the CDR3 is TGTGCCAGCACAACTAGCGGGGGGGCCTACGAGCAGTACTTC.

CDR3 sequence reads: CASSVGGFNEKLFF. CDR3 DNA sequence: TGTGCCAGCAGTGTAGGAGGCTTTAATGAAAAACTGTTTTTT. The rearrangement uses TRBV25-1 and TRBJ1-4, with unresolved D. Germline CDR1 MGHDK, CDR2 SYGVNS. The CDR3 is 14 amino acids. V lost 4 bases and J 4 bases, leaving 10 bases between the germline ends. Drawing the rest from reference TRBV25-1 and TRBJ1-4, the complete variable domain is EADIYQTPRYLVIGTGKKITLECSQTMGHDKMYWYQQDPGMELHLIHYSYGVNSTEKGDLSSESTVSRIRTEHFPLTLESARPSHTSQYLCASSVGGFNEKLFFGSGTQLSVL.

V and J are TRBV5-4 and TRBJ2-5, with TRBD1 identical over 8 bases. The CDR3 covers 15 residues. V trimming: 4 bases; J trimming: 1 base; junction bases outside the gene matches: 6. Germline V CDR1 and CDR2: SGHNT, YYREEE (reference sequence). The CDR3 coding sequence is TGTGCCAGCAGCCGACAGGGGCCACGCCAAGAGACCCAGTACTTC. The encoded protein is CASSRQGPRQETQYF.

This chain links TRBV18 with TRBJ2-7, with 9 bases that match TRBD2. V shed 3 bases and J 2 bases; nucleotides not matched to a gene: 2. The CDR3 contains 14 residues. Germline loops: CDR1 KGHSH, CDR2 LQKENI. Here the CDR3 DNA reads TGTGCCAGCTCACCGACTAGCGGAACCTACGAGCAGTACTTC. It yields the protein CASSPTSGTYEQYF.

The chain combines TRBV2 with TRBJ1-5, with D maybe TRBD1 (6 bases). V lost 5 bases to trimming and J lost 1 base, with 12 bases between them. The CDR3 extends over 15 amino acids. Germline CDR1 and CDR2: SNHLY and FYNNEI. The CDR3 reads CASSYTQGSNQPQHF. Written as DNA, the CDR3 is TGTGCCAGCAGTTATACTCAGGGGAGCAATCAGCCCCAGCATTTT.

The rearrangement uses TRBV29-1 and TRBJ2-6; D unclear. The CDR3 loop spans 13 amino acids. The V and J ends lost 4 bases and 10 bases respectively, with 14 bases between them. CDR1 and CDR2 from the germline V gene are SQVTM and ANQGSEA. CDR3 sequence: CSVAISSPNVLTF. CDR3 bases: TGCAGCGTTGCTATTTCGTCGCCGAACGTCCTGACTTTC.

CDR3 DNA: TGTGCCAGCAGCTTGGAAACAGGGTTGGAGACCCAGTACTTC. Protein sequence: CASSLETGLETQYF. The genes are TRBV5-6 and TRBJ2-5, with D perhaps TRBD1 (6 bases). The CDR3 totals 14 residues. V was trimmed by 0 bases and J by 5 bases, leaving 11 bases between them. Germline V lookup: CDR1 SGHDT, CDR2 YYEEEE.

V gene TRBV7-2 combines with J gene TRBJ2-5; TRBD1 is a possible D gene (5 bases). With 2 bases removed from V and 7 bases from J, the gap between germline ends came to 11 bases. The germline V gene encodes CDR1 SGHTA and CDR2 FQGNSA. The CDR3 is 13 amino acids. In nucleotides, the CDR3 is TGTGCCAGCAGCTTACTAGGGGAAGTGACCCAGTACTTC. This codes for CASSLLGEVTQYF.

The rearrangement joins TRBV3-1 (or the pseudogene TRBV3-2) to TRBJ1-1, with no clear D. Germline CDR1 and CDR2: LGHDT and YNNKEL (reference sequence). Between the trimmed V and J ends, which lost 1 base and 1 base, there was a span of 7 bases. The CDR3 has 14 amino acids. This CDR3 reads CASSQGNRNTEAFF. The CDR3 nucleotides are TGTGCCAGCAGCCAAGGGAACAGGAACACTGAAGCTTTCTTT.

Remarks on this clone: The same CDR3 is also encoded by other DNA sequences in this sample. The chain combines TRBV7-2 with TRBJ2-7; weak D call: TRBD2 (5 bases). This CDR3 comprises 14 residues. Trimming took 5 bases from V and 1 from J, leaving 12 bases between them. Germline CDR1 is SGHTA and CDR2 is FQGNSA. CDR3 protein: CASSLGRGSYEQYF. Here the CDR3 DNA reads TGTGCCAGCAGCCTAGGACGGGGTTCCTACGAGCAGTACTTC.

The chain couples TRBV4-2 to TRBJ2-5, with 8 bases lining up with TRBD1. The CDR3 is made up of 15 amino acids. Unmatched junction bases numbered 9, after V lost 4 bases and J lost 5 bases. Germline CDR1 LGHNA, CDR2 YNFKEQ. The CDR3 is CASSLGQGGWETQYF. The CDR3 coding sequence is TGTGCCAGCAGCCTAGGACAGGGTGGGTGGGAGACCCAGTACTTC.

This clone turned up a few times. V and J are TRBV6-2 or TRBV6-3 and TRBJ2-7; D ambiguous. Per germline, CDR1 MNHEY and CDR2 SVGEGT. Trimming shortened V by 4 bases and J by 0 bases, and 16 bases separated the two germline ends. The CDR3 consists of 16 residues. CDR3 DNA: TGTGCCAGCAGTTCCATACTCAGGATGGTCTCCTACGAGCAGTACTTC. Translation: CASSSILRMVSYEQYF.

V and J are TRBV3-1 (or the pseudogene TRBV3-2) and TRBJ2-2; TRBD2 is a possible D gene (5 bases). The germline V and J ends were trimmed by 0 bases and 7 bases, with 9 bases remaining between them. Germline V gene lookup returns CDR1 LGHDT and CDR2 YNNKEL (reference sequence). CDR3 length: 14 residues. The CDR3 DNA sequence: TGTGCCAGCAGCCAAGATCCGGGAATCGGGGAGCTGTTTTTT. It is translated as CASSQDPGIGELFF.

This CDR3 is CASIYQDYEQYF. The DNA of the CDR3 is TGTGCCAGCATCTATCAGGACTACGAGCAGTACTTC. The chain is built from TRBV2 and TRBJ2-7, with D unclear. CDR1 is SNHLY and CDR2 is FYNNEI in the germline V gene. The CDR3 totals 12 residues. V lost 7 bases, J lost 3 bases, and 10 bases lay in between.

This clone appeared many times. The chain combines TRBV21-1 with TRBJ1-2; TRBD1 is taken as the D call from the table, unchecked against the DNA. TRBV21-1 is assigned pseudogene status. CDR3 length: 14 residues. The chain's CDR3 is CASSKGTGGYGYTF. CDR3 DNA: TGTGCCAGCAGCAAAGGGACAGGGGGCTATGGCTACACCTTC.

This clone has only one observation. This chain connects TRBV6-2 or TRBV6-3 to TRBJ2-2, with 8 positions matching TRBD2. The CDR3 sequence is 17 residues long. Germline-derived CDR1 and CDR2 are MNHEY and SVGEGT. Germline trimming cut 2 bases from V and 2 bases from J; bases unmatched to any gene: 7. CDR3 coding DNA: TGTGCCAGCAGTTACCCCCGTGCGGGGGGAAACACCGGGGAGCTGTTTTTT. Encoded protein: CASSYPRAGGNTGELFF.

This clone was counted only a few times. The rearrangement joins TRBV10-3 to TRBJ2-7; D is perhaps TRBD1 (5 bases). CDR3 length: 15 amino acids. V lost 3 bases, J lost 4 bases, and 16 bases lay in between. Germline V gene sequence: CDR1 ENHRY, CDR2 SYGVKD. CDR3 DNA sequence: TGTGCCATCAGTGATTGGGGCCAGAGAGATTACGAGCAGTACTTC. Residues: CAISDWGQRDYEQYF.